The clone carrying this T cell receptor beta chain has only a few counts. This entry comes from a study of control samples from healthy donors and cancer patients. TCRdb's copy holds only in-frame clones and misses some; the assay was immunoSEQ multiplex PCR. There are about 140,000 clones in the sample; roughly 89% occur only once, and approximately 7% lies in the top ten. The TCR was taken from a man between 18 and 35 years old in good health. The sequenced material came from blood.

The CDR3, as DNA: TGTGCCAGCAGCTTAGGGACTAACAATGAGCAGTTCTTC. It codes for CASSLGTNNEQFF. The chain has TRBV11-2 and TRBJ2-1, with TRBD2 as a possible D gene (6 bases). V lost 1 base and J lost 5, with 6 bases in between. Germline CDR1 is SGHAT and CDR2 is FQNNGV. This CDR3 contains 13 residues.